The present TCR beta chain was sequenced within a study of siplizumab effects on memory and regulatory T cells. The CDR3 is 13 amino acids. V gave up 3 bases and J gave up 7 bases, with 10 bases separating them. Germline assignment: CDR1 MNHNY and CDR2 SVGAGI (reference sequence). Whole-study findings and limits: Naive or memory phenotype assignment was not possible for roughly 80-95% of proliferating CD4+ or CD8+ clones. Both greater diversity than memory cells and a major contribution to the alloresponse seemed to characterize naive T cells.

In this sample, this clone turned up once. The antigen remains unidentified. Per sample, 95,000 to 100,000 TCR templates were assayed. Clones were sequenced by immunoSEQ multiplex PCR, and TCRdb holds only the in-frame ones, with some missing. The table shows about 110,000 clones, with approximately 92% occurring only once. The genes are TRBV6-6 and TRBJ1-5; the D is unclear. The source is a human donor in good health. The sample comprised CD4+ T cells sorted from blood. CDR3 DNA sequence: TGTGCCAGCAGTTATGGGGAAAGGCAGCCCCAGCATTTT. This gives the protein CASSYGERQPQHF.